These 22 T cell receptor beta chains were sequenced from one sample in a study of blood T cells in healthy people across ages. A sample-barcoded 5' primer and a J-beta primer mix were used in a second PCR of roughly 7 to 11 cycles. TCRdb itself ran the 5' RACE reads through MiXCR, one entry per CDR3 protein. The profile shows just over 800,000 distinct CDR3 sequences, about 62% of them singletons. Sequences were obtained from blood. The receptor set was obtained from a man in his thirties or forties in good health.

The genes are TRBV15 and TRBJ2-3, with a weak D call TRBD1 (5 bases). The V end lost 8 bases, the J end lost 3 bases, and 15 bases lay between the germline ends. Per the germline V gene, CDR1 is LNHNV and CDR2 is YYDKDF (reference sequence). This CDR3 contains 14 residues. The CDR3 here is CATGEQGWTDTQYF. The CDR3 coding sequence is TGTGCCACCGGAGAGCAGGGATGGACAGATACGCAGTATTTT.

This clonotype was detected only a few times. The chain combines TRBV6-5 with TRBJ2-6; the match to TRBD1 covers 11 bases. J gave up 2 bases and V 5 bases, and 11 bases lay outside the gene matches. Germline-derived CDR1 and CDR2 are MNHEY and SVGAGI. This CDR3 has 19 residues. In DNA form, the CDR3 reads TGTGCCAGCAGTACTACCCCAGGACAGGGGGCTCCTGGGGCCAACGTCCTGACTTTC. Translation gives CASSTTPGQGAPGANVLTF.

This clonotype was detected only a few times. The CDR3 region is CASSGWDTPYNEQFF. The CDR3 DNA sequence: TGTGCCAGCAGCGGATGGGACACTCCCTACAATGAGCAGTTCTTC. This chain links TRBV9 with TRBJ2-1, with D perhaps matching TRBD1 (6 bases). The V gene's germline CDR1 is SGDLS and CDR2 YYNGEE. The CDR3 contains 15 residues. Trimming shortened V by 3 bases and J by 2 bases, and 12 bases separated the two germline ends. The variable domain in full, with the rest retrieved from reference TRBV9 and TRBJ2-1, is DSGVTQTPKHLITATGQRVTLRCSPRSGDLSVYWYQQSLDQGLQFLIQYYNGEERAKGNILERFSAQQFPDLHSELNLSSLELGDSALYFCASSGWDTPYNEQFFGPGTRLTVL.

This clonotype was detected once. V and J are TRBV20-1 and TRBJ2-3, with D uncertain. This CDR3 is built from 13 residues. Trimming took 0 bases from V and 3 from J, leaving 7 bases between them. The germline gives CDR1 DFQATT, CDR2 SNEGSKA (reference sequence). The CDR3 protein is CSARDERTDTQYF. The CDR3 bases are TGCAGTGCTAGAGATGAACGGACAGATACGCAGTATTTT.

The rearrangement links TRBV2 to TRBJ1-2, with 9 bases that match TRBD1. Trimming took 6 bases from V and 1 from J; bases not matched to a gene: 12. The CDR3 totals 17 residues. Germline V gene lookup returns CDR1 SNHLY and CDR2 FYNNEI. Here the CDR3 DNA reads TGTGCCAGCAGCGAAAACCGGCGACAGGGGGGTAACTATGGCTACACCTTC. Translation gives CASSENRRQGGNYGYTF.

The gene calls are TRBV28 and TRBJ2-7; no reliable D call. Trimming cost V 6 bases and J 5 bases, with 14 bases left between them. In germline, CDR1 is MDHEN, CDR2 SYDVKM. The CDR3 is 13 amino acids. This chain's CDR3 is CASSLVRSDEQYF. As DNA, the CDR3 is TGTGCCAGCAGCCTCGTTAGGTCGGACGAGCAGTACTTC. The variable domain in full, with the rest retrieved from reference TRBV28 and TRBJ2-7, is DVKVTQSSRYLVKRTGEKVFLECVQDMDHENMFWYRQDPGLGLRLIYFSYDVKMKEKGDIPEGYSVSREKKERFSLILESASTNQTSMYLCASSLVRSDEQYFGPGTRLTVT.

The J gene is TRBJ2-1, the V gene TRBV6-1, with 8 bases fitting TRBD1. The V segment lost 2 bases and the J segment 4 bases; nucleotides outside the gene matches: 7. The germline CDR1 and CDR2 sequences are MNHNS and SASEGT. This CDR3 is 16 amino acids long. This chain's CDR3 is CASSEYGTGAYNEQFF. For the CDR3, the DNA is TGTGCCAGCAGTGAATACGGGACAGGAGCTTACAATGAGCAGTTCTTC.

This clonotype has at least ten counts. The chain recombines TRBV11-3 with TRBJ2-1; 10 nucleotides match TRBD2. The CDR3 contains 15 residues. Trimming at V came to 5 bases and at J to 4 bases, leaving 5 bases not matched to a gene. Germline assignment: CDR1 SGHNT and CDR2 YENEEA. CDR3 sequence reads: CASSALAGGYNEQFF. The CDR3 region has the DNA TGTGCCAGCAGCGCCTTAGCGGGGGGTTACAATGAGCAGTTCTTC.

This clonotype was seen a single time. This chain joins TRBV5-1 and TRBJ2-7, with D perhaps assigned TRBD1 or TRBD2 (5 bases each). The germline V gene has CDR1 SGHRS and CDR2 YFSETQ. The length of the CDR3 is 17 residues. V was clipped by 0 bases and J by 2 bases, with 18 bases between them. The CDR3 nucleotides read TGCGCCAGCAGCTTGGGGCTGGGACCCATCCCCACCTACGAGCAGTACTTC. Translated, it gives CASSLGLGPIPTYEQYF.

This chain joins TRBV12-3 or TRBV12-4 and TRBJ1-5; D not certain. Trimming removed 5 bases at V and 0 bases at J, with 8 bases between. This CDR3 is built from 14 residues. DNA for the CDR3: TGTGCCAGCAGTCCTAGCTCTAGCAATCAGCCCCAGCATTTT. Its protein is CASSPSSSNQPQHF.

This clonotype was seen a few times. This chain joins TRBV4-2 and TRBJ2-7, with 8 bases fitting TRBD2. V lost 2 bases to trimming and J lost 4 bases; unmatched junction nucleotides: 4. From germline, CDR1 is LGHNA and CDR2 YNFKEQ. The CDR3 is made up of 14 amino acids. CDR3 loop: CASSQTPGGYEQYF. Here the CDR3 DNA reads TGTGCCAGCAGCCAAACCCCGGGGGGGTACGAGCAGTACTTC.

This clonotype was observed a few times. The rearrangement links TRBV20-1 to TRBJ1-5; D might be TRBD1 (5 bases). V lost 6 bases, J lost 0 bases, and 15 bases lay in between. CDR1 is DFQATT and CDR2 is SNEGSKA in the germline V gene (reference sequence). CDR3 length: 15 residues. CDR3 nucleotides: TGCAGTGCCGCGAGAGGGGCTTTTAGCAATCAGCCCCAGCATTTT. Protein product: CSAARGAFSNQPQHF.

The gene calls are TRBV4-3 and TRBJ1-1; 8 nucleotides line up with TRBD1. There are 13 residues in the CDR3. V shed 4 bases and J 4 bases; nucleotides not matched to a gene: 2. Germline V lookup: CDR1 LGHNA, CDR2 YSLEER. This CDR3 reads CASSRGTGTEAFF. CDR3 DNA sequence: TGCGCCAGCAGCCGAGGGACAGGCACTGAAGCTTTCTTT.

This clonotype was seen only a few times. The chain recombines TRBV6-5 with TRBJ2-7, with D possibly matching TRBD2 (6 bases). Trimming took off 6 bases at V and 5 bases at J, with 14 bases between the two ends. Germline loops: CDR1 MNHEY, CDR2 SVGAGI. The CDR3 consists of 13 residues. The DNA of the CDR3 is TGTGCCAGCAGGGGGGGTGGTGTCCACGAGCAGTACTTC. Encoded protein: CASRGGGVHEQYF.

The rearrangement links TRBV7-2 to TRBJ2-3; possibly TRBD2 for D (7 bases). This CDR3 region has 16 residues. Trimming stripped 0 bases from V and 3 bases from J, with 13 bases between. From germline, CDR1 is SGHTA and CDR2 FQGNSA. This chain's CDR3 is CASSLASRGGTDTQYF. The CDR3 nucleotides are TGTGCCAGCAGCTTAGCGAGTAGGGGGGGTACAGATACGCAGTATTTT. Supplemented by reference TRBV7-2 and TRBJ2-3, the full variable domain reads GAGVSQSPSNKVTEKGKDVELRCDPISGHTALYWYRQSLGQGLEFLIYFQGNSAPDKSGLPSDRFSAERTGGSVSTLTIQRTQQEDSAVYLCASSLASRGGTDTQYFGPGTRLTVL.

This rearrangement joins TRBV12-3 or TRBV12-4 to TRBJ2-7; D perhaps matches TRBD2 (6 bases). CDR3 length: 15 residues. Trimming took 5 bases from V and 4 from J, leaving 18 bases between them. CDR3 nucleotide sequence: TGTGCCAGCAGTACCGGCGGGACCTCCGGGTACGAGCAGTACTTC. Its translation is CASSTGGTSGYEQYF.

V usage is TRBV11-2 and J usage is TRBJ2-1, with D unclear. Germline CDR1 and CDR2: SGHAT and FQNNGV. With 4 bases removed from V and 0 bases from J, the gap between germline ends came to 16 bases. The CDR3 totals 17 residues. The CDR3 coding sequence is TGTGCCAGCAGCTCATTAAGCTCCTTAAGCTCCTACAATGAGCAGTTCTTC. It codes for CASSSLSSLSSYNEQFF.

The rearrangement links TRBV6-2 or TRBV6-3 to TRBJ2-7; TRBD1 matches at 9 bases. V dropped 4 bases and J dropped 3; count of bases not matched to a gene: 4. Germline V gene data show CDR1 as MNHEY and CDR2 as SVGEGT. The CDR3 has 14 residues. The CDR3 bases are TGTGCCAGCAGTTTAGCGACAGGGGGCTACGAGCAGTACTTC. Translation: CASSLATGGYEQYF.

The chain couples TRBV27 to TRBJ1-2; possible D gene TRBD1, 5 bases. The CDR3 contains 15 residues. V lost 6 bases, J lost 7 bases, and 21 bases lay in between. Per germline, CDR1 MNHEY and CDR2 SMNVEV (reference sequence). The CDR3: CASSPVEGEQGGYTF. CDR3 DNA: TGTGCCAGCAGCCCCGTCGAGGGCGAGCAGGGTGGCTACACCTTC.

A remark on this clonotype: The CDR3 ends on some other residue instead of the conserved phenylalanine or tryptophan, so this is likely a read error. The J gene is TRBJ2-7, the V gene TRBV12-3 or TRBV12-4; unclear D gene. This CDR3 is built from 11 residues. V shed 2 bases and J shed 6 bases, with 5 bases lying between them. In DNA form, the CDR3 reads TGTGCCAGCAGTTTAAGTATCGAGCAGTACTTA. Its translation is CASSLSIEQYL.

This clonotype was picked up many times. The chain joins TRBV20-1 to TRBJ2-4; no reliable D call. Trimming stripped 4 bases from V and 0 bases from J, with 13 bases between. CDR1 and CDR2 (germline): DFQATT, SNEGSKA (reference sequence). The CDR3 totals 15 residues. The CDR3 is CSAKRVDLAKNIQYF. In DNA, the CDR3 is TGCAGTGCTAAAAGGGTGGATCTAGCCAAAAACATTCAGTACTTC.

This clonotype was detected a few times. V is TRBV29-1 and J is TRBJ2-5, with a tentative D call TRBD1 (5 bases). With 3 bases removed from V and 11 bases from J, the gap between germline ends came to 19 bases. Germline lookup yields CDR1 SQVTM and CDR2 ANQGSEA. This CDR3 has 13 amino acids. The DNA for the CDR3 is TGCAGCGTTGAGATAGGGGCCGATGGTGAGCAGTACTTC. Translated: CSVEIGADGEQYF.